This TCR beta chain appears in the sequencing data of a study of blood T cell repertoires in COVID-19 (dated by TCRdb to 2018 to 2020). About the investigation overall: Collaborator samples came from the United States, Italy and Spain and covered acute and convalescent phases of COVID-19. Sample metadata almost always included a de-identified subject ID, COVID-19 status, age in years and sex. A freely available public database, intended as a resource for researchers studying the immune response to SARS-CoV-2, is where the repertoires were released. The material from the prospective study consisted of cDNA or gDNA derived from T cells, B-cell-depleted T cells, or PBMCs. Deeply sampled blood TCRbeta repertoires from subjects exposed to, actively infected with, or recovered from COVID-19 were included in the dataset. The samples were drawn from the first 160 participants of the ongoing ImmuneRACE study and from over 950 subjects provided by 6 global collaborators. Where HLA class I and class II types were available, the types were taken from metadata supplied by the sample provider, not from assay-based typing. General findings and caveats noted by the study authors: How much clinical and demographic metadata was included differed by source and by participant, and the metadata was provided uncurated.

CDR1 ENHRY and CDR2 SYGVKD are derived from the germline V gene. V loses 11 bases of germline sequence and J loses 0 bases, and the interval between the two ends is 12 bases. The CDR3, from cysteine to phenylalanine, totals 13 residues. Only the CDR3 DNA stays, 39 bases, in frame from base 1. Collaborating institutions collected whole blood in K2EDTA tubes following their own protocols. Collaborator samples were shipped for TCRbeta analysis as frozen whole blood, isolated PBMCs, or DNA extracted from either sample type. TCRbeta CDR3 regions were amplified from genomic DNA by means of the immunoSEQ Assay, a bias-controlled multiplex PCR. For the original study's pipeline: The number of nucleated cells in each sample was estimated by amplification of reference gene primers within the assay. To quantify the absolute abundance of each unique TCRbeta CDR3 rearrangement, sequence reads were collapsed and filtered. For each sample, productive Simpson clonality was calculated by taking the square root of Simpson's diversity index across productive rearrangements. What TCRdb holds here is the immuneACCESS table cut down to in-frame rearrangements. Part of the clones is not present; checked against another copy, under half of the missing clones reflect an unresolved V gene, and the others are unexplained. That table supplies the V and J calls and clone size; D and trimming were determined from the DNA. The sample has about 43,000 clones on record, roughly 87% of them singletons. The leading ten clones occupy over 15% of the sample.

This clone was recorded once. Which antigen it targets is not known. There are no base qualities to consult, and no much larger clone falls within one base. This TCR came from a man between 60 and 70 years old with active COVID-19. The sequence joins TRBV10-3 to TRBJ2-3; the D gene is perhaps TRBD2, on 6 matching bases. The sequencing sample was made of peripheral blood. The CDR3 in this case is CAAEGTSTDTQYF. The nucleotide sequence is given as TGTGCCGCCGAGGGGACTAGCACAGATACGCAGTATTTT.